This T cell receptor beta chain stems from a study of blood T cell repertoires in COVID-19 (dated by TCRdb to 2018 to 2021). About the full investigation: The collaborator samples originated in the United States, Italy and Spain and spanned the acute and convalescent phases of COVID-19. The prospective study material was composed of cDNA or gDNA derived from T cells, B-cell-depleted T cells, or PBMCs. Deeply sampled blood TCRbeta repertoires from subjects exposed to, actively infected with, or recovered from COVID-19 were included in the dataset. The repertoires were released in a freely available public database meant as a resource for research on the immune response to SARS-CoV-2. The samples were drawn from two sources: the first 160 participants of the ongoing ImmuneRACE study, and 1,254 subjects contributed by 6 global collaborators. Nearly every sample came with metadata listing a de-identified subject ID, COVID-19 status, age in years and sex. Where available, HLA class I and class II types were taken from metadata supplied by the sample provider and were not determined by assay-based typing. Findings and caveats that apply to the study as a whole: How much clinical and demographic metadata was included differed by source and by participant, and the metadata was provided uncurated.

Participants in the prospective study were aged about 18 to 100 years, lived in 20 to 30 United States geographic areas, and enrolled through a virtual design. In the prospective study, participants were assigned to cohorts based on the clinical history participants reported in a screening survey and a study questionnaire. Mobile phlebotomists in the prospective study collected whole blood, serum and a nasopharyngeal or oropharyngeal swab from every participant. Over an approximately 2-month period, participants in the prospective study had the option of providing additional blood draws and questionnaires. Before DNA extraction, prospective study blood samples were shipped either frozen or at room temperature. With regard to this clone: No antigen is known for it. Base qualities are not recorded, but no much larger clone differs from it by a single base.

TCRbeta CDR3 regions were amplified from genomic DNA using the immunoSEQ Assay, a bias-controlled multiplex PCR. The original pipeline was this. The number of nucleated cells in each sample was estimated by amplification of reference gene primers within the assay. To quantify the absolute abundance of each unique TCRbeta CDR3 rearrangement, sequence reads were collapsed and filtered. For each sample, productive Simpson clonality was calculated by taking the square root of Simpson's diversity index across productive rearrangements. TCRdb re-hosts the immuneACCESS table, in-frame sequences only. Its copies lack some clones; in the studies checked, an unresolved V gene accounts for under half of them, and the cause for the rest is not known. V and J calls and clone size follow that table, whereas D and trimming were derived from the DNA. Counted in this sample were hundreds of thousands of clones; around 90% of them appeared once. Together, the top ten hold around 1.7% of the sample.

Trimming takes 3 bases from V and 4 bases from J, and the germline ends sit 15 bases apart. The germline V gene provides CDR1 MDHEN and CDR2 SYDVKM. Inclusive of the bounding cysteine and phenylalanine, the CDR3 is 15 residues long. Only the CDR3 DNA stays, 45 bases, in frame from base 1. This receptor chain uses TRBV28 and TRBJ1-2, with no confidently assigned D gene. Sequencing used PBMCs or T cells enriched from blood (not recorded which). This receptor was taken from a woman younger than 30 with acute COVID-19. The encoded CDR3 is CASSLSGVVTYGYTF. Here is the DNA: TGTGCCAGCAGTTTGAGCGGGGTTGTTACCTATGGCTACACCTTC.